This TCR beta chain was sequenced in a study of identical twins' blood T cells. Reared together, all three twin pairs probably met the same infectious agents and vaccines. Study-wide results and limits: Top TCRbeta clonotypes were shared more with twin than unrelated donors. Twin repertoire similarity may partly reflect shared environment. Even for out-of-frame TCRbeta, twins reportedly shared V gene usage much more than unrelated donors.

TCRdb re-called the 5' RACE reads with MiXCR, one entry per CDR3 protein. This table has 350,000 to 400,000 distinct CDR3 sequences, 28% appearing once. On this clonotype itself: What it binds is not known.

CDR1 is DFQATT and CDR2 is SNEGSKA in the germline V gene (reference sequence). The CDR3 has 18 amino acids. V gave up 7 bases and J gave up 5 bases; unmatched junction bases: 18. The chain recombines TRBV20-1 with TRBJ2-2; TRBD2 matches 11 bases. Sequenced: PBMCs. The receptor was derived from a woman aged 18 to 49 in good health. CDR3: CSVLATSGMGSGTGELFF. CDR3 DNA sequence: TGCAGTGTCCTAGCGACTAGCGGGATGGGGTCGGGGACCGGGGAGCTGTTTTTT.